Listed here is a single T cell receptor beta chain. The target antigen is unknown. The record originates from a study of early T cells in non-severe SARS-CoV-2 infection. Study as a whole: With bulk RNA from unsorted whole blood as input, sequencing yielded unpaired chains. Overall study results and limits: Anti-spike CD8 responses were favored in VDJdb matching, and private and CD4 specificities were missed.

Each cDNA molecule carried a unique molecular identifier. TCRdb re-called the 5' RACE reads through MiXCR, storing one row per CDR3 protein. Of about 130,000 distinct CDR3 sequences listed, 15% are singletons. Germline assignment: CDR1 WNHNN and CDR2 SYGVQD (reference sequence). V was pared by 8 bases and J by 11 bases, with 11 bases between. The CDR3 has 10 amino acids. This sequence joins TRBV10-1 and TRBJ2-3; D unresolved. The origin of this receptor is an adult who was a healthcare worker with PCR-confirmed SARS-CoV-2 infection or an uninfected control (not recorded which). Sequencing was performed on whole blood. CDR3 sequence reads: CASPGPEQYF. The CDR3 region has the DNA TGCGCCAGCCCCGGACCAGAGCAGTATTTT.